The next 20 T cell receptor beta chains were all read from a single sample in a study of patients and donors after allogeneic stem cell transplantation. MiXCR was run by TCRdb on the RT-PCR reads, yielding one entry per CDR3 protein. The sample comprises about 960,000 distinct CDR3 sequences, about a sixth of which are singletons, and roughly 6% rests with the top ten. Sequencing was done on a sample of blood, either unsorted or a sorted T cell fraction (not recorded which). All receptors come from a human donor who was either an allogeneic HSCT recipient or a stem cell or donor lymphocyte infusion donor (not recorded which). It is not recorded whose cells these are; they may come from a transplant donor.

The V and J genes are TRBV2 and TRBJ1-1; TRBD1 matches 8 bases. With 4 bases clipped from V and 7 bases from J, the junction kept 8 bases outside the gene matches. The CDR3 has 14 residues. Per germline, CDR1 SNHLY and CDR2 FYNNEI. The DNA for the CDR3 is TGTGCCAGCAGTGGGGACAGGAAGATAGGTGAAGCTTTCTTT. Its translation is CASSGDRKIGEAFF.

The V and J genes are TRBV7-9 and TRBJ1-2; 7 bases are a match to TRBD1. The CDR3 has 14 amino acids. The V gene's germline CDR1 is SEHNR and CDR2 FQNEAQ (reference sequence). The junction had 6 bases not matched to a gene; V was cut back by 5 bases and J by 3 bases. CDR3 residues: CASSQQGFDYGYTF. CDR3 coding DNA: TGTGCCAGCAGCCAACAGGGGTTTGACTATGGCTACACCTTC.

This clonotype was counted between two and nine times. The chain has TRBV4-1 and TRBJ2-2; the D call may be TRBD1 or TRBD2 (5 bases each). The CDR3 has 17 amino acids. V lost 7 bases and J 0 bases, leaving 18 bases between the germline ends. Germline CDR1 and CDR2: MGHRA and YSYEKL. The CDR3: CASKIQPGATNTGELFF. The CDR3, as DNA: TGCGCCAGCAAAATTCAACCCGGGGCTACGAACACCGGGGAGCTGTTTTTT.

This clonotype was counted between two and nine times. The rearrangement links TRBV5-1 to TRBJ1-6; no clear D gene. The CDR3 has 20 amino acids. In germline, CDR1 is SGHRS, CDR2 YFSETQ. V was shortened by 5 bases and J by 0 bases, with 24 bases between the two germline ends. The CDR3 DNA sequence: TGCGCCAGCAGATCGTGGCCATCAGACGGTCCGAGCTCCTATAATTCACCCCTCCACTTT. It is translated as CASRSWPSDGPSSYNSPLHF.

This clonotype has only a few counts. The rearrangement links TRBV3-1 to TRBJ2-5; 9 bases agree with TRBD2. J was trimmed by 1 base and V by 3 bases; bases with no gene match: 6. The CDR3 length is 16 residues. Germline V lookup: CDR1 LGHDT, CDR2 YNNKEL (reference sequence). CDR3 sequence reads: CASSQTTSGIQETQYF. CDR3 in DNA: TGTGCCAGCAGCCAGACGACTAGCGGAATCCAAGAGACCCAGTACTTC.

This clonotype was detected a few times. In nucleotides, the CDR3 is TGCAGTGCTAGGACTAGCGGGAGGGCCTACGAGCAGTACTTC. Its protein is CSARTSGRAYEQYF. The chain carries TRBV20-1 and TRBJ2-7; 14 bases fit TRBD2. The CDR3 loop spans 14 amino acids. CDR1 and CDR2 (germline): DFQATT, SNEGSKA (reference sequence). V shed 3 bases, J shed 2 bases, and the junction held 0 bases outside the gene matches.

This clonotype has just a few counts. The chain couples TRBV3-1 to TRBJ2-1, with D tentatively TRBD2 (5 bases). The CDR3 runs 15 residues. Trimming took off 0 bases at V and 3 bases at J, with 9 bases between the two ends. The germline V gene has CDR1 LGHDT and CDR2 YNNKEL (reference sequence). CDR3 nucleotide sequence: TGTGCCAGCAGCCAAGACGTCGCGGGCTACAATGAGCAGTTCTTC. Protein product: CASSQDVAGYNEQFF.

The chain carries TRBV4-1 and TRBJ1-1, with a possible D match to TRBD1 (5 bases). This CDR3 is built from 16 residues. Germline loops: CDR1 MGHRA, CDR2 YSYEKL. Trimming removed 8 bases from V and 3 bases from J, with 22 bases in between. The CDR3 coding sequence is TGCGCCAGCCGCTATCCCCGGGGCAGTCGGGACACTGAAGCTTTCTTT. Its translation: CASRYPRGSRDTEAFF.

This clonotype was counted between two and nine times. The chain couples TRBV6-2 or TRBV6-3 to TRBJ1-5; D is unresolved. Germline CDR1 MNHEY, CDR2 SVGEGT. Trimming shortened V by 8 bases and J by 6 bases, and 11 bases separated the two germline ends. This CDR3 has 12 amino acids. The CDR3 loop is CASAGFGQPQHF. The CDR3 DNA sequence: TGTGCCAGCGCGGGGTTTGGTCAGCCCCAGCATTTT.

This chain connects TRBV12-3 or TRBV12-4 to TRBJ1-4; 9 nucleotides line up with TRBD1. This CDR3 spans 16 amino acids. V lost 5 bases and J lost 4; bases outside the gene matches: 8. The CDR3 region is CASSRTGVKGNEKLFF. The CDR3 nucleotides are TGTGCCAGCAGTAGGACAGGGGTAAAGGGTAATGAAAAACTGTTTTTT.

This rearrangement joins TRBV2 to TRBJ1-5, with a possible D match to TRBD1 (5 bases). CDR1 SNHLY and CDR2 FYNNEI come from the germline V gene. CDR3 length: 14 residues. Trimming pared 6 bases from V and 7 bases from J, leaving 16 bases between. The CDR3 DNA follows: TGTGCCAGCAGCACCCGGGACTCCGGGCAGCCCCAGCATTTT. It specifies CASSTRDSGQPQHF.

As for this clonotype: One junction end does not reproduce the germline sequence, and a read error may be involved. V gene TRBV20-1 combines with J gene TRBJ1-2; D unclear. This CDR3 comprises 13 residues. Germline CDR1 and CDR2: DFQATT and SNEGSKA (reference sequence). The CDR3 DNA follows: TGCAGTGCTGGAGAGACAAATATCTATGGCTACACCTTC. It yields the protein CSAGETNIYGYTF.

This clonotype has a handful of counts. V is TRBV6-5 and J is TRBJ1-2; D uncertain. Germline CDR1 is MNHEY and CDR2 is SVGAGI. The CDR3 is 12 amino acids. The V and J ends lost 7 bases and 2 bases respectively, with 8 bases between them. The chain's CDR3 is CASMRKNYGYTF. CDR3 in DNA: TGTGCCAGCATGAGGAAAAACTATGGCTACACCTTC.

CDR3 nucleotide sequence: TGCGCCAGCAGCTTGGCAAAAGGGACACTGAACACCGGGGAGCTGTTTTTT. Its translation is CASSLAKGTLNTGELFF. V and J are TRBV5-1 and TRBJ2-2; possibly TRBD1 for D (6 bases). The CDR3 loop spans 17 amino acids. Trimming cost V 0 bases and J 1 base, with 13 bases left between them. The germline CDR1 and CDR2 sequences are SGHRS and YFSETQ.

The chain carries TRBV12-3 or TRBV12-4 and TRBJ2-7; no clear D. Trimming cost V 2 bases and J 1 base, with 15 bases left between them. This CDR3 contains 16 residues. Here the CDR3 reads CASSLSAESRSYEQYF. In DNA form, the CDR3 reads TGTGCCAGCAGTTTAAGCGCAGAAAGCCGATCCTACGAGCAGTACTTC.

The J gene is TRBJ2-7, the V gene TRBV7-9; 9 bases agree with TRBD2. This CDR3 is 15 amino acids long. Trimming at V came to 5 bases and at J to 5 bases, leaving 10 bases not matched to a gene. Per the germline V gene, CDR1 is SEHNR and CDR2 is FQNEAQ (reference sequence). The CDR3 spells CASSSRGRGRNEQYF. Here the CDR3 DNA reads TGTGCCAGCAGCAGTCGCGGGAGGGGGCGCAACGAGCAGTACTTC.

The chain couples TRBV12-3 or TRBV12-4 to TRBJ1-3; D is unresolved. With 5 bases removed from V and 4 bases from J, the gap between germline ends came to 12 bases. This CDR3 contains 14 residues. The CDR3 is CASSLLAPGNTIYF. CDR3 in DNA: TGTGCCAGCAGTCTCCTGGCCCCCGGAAACACCATATATTTT.

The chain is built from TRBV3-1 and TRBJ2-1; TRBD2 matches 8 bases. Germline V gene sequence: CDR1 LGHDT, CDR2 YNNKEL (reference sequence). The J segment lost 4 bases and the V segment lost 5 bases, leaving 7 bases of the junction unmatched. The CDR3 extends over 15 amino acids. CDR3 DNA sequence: TGTGCCAGCAGCTTAGACGGGAGGGGTTACAATGAGCAGTTCTTC. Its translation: CASSLDGRGYNEQFF.

CDR3 residues: CAISEFASKNTEAFF. Here the CDR3 DNA reads TGTGCCATCAGTGAGTTCGCAAGTAAGAACACTGAAGCTTTCTTT. The chain employs TRBV10-3 and TRBJ1-1; no firm D call. This CDR3 is 15 amino acids long. V was clipped by 1 base and J by 1 base, with 10 bases between them. Germline CDR1 reads ENHRY; CDR2 reads SYGVKD.

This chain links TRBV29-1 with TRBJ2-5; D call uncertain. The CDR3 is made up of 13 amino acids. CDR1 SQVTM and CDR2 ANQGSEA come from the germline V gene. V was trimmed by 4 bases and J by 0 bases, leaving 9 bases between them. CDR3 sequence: CSVVASYQETQYF. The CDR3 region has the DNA TGCAGCGTTGTTGCCAGCTACCAAGAGACCCAGTACTTC.